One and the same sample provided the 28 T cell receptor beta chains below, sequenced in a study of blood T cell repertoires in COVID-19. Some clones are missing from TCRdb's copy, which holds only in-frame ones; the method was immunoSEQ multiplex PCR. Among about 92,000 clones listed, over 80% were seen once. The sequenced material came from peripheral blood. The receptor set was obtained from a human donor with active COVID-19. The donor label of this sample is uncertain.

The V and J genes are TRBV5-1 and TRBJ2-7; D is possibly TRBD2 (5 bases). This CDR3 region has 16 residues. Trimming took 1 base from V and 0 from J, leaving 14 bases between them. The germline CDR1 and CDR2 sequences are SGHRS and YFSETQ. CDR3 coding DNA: TGCGCCAGCAGCTTGTTAGGCGCGGGCATCTCCTACGAGCAGTACTTC. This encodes CASSLLGAGISYEQYF.

In nucleotides, the CDR3 is TGTGCCAGCAGACCACAGGGGAAGAGGAATGGCTACACCTTC. This encodes CASRPQGKRNGYTF. The V call is TRBV6-5, the J call TRBJ1-2; 7 bases match TRBD1. Per the germline V gene, CDR1 is MNHEY and CDR2 is SVGAGI. This CDR3 is 14 amino acids long. Trimming cost V 6 bases and J 6 bases; bases outside gene matches: 10.

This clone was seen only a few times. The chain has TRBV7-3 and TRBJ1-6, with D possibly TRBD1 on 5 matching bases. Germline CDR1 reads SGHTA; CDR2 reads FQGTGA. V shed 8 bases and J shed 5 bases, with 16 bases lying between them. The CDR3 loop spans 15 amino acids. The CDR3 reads CASPGGPRNNSPLHF. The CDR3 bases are TGTGCCAGCCCGGGGGGTCCCCGTAATAATTCACCCCTCCACTTT.

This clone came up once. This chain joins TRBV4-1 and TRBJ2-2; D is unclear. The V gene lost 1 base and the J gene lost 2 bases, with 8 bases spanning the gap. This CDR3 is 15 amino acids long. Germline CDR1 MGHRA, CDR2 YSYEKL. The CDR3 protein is CASSQVGRNTGELFF. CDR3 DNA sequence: TGCGCCAGCAGCCAAGTCGGTAGAAACACCGGGGAGCTGTTTTTT.

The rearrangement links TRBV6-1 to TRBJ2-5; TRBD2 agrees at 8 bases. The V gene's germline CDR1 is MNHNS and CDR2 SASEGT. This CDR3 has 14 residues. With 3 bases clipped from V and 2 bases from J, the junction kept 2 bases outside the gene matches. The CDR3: CASSDGTRQETQYF. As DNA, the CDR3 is TGTGCCAGCAGTGATGGGACTAGACAAGAGACCCAGTACTTC.

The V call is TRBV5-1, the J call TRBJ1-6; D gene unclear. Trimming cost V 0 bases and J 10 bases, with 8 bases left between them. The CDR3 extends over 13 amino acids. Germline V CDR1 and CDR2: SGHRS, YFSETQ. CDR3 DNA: TGCGCCAGCAGCTTGGGAGGGATCTCACCCCTCCACTTT. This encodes CASSLGGISPLHF.

The CDR3 protein is CASSEARGPQETQYF. The CDR3 region has the DNA TGTGCCAGCAGTGAAGCGCGGGGTCCCCAAGAGACCCAGTACTTC. This rearrangement joins TRBV2 to TRBJ2-5; perhaps TRBD2 as D (6 bases). Germline CDR1 SNHLY, CDR2 FYNNEI. V was shortened by 0 bases and J by 1 base, with 9 bases between the two germline ends. The CDR3 is 15 residues long.

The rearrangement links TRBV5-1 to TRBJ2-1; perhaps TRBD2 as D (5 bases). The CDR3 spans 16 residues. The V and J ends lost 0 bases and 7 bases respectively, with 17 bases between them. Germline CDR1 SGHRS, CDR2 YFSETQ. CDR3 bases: TGCGCCAGCAGCTTGGGTCTGTGGGCGTCGGGGAATGAGCAGTTCTTC. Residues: CASSLGLWASGNEQFF. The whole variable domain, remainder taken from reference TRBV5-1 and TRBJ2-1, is KAGVTQTPRYLIKTRGQQVTLSCSPISGHRSVSWYQQTPGQGLQFLFEYFSETQRNKGNFPGRFSGRQFSNSRSEMNVSTLELGDSALYLCASSLGLWASGNEQFFGPGTRLTVL.

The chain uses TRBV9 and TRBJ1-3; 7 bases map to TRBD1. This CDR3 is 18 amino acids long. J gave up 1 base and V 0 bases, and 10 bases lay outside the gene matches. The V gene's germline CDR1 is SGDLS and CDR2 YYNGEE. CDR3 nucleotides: TGTGCCAGCAGCGTAGGCCCAGGGGGAGCGCAGTCTGGAAACACCATATATTTT. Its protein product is CASSVGPGGAQSGNTIYF.

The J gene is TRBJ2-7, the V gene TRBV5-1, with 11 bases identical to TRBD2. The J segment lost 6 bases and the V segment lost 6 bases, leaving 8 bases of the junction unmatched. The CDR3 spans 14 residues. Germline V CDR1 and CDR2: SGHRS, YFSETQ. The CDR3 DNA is TGCGCCAGCACCCTGGGGCTAGCGGGGGGCGAGCAGTACTTC. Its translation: CASTLGLAGGEQYF.

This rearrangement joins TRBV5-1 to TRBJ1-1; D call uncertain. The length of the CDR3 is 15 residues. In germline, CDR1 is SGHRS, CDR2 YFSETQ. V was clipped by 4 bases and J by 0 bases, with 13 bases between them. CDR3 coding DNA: TGCGCCAGCAGCGTTCCAAATGAGGTGAACACTGAAGCTTTCTTT. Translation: CASSVPNEVNTEAFF.

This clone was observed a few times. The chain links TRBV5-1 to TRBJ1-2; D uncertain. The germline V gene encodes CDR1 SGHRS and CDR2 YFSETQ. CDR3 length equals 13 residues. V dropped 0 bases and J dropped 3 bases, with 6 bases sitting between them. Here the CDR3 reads CASSLERDYGYTF. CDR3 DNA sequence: TGCGCCAGCAGCTTGGAGCGGGACTATGGCTACACCTTC.

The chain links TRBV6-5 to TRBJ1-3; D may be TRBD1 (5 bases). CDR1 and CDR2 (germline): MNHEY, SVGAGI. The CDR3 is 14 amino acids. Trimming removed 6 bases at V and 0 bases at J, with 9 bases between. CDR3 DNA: TGTGCCAGCAGGCTGACAGACTCTGGAAACACCATATATTTT. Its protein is CASRLTDSGNTIYF.

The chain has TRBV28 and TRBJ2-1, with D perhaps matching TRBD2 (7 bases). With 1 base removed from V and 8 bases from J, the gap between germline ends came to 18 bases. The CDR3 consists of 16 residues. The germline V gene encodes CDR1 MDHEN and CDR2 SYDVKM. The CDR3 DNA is TGTGCCAGCAGTTTATTGGCCGGGGGGCTTATCGATGAGCAGTTCTTC. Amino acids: CASSLLAGGLIDEQFF.

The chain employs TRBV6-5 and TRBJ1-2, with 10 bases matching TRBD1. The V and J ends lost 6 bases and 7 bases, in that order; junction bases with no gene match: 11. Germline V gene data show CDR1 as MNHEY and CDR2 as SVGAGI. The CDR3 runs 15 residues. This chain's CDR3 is CASRPTGTGVTGYTF. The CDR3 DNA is TGTGCCAGCAGACCGACCGGGACAGGGGTAACTGGCTACACCTTC.

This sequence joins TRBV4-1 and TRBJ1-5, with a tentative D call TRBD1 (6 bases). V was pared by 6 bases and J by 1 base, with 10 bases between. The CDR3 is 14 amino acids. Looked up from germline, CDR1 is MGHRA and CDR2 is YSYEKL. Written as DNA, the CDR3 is TGCGCCAGCAGTCAGGGGCAGAGCAATCAGCCCCAGCATTTT. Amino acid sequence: CASSQGQSNQPQHF.

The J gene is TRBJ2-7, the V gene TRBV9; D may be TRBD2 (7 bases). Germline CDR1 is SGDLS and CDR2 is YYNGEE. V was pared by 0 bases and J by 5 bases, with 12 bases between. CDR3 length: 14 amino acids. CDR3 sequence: CASSVAGGPHEQYF. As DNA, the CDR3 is TGTGCCAGCAGCGTAGCGGGGGGCCCCCACGAGCAGTACTTC.

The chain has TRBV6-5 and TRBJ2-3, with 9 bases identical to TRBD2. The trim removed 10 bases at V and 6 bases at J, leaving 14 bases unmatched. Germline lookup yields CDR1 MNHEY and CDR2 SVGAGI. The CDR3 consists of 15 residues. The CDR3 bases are TGTGCCACGTCCGACCCTAGCGGGGTTCCGGATACGCAGTATTTT. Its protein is CATSDPSGVPDTQYF.

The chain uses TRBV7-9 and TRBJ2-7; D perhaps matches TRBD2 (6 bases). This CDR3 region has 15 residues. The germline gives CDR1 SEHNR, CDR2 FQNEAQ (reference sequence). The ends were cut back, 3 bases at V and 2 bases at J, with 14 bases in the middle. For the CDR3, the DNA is TGTGCCAGCAGCTTTGCCCAGCGGGCTCCCTACGAGCAGTACTTC. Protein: CASSFAQRAPYEQYF.

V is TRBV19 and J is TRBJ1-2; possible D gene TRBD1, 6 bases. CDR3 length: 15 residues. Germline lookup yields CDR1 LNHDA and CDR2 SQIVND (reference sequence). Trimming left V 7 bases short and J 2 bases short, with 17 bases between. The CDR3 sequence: CASNLRGFRNYGYTF. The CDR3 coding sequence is TGTGCCAGTAACCTAAGGGGGTTTAGGAACTATGGCTACACCTTC.

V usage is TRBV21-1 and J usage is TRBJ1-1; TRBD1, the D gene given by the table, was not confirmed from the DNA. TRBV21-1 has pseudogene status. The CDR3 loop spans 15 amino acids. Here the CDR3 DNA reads TGTGCCAGCAGCAAAGTAGACAGGGGGCTCACTGAAGCTTTCTTT. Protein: CASSKVDRGLTEAFF.

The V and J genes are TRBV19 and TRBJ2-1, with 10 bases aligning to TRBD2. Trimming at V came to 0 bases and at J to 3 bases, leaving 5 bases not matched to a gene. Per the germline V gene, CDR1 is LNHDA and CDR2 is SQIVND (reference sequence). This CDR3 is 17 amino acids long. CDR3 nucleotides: TGTGCCAGTAGTATAGAGCTAGGACTAGCGGACTACAATGAGCAGTTCTTC. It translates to CASSIELGLADYNEQFF.

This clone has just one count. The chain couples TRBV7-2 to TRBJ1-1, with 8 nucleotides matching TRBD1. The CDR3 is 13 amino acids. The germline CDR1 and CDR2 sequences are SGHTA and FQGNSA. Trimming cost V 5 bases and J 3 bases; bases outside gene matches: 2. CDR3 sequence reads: CASSETGDTEAFF. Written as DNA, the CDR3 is TGTGCCAGCAGCGAGACAGGGGACACTGAAGCTTTCTTT.

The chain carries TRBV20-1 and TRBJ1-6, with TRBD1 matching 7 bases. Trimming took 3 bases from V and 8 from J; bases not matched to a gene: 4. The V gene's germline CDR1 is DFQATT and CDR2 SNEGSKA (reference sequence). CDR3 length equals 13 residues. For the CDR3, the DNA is TGCAGTGCTAGTGACAGGGTGGATTCACCCCTCCACTTT. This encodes CSASDRVDSPLHF.

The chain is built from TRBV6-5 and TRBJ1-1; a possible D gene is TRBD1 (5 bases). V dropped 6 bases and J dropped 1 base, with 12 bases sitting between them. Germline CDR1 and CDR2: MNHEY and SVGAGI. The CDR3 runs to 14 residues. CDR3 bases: TGTGCCAGCAGGGATAGACAGAGGAACACTGAAGCTTTCTTT. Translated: CASRDRQRNTEAFF.

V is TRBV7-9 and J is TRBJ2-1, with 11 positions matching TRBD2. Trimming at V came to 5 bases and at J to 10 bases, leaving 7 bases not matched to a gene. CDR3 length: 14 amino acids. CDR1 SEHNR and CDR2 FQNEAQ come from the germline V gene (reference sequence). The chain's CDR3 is CASSGSGGAGEQFF. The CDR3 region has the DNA TGTGCCAGCAGCGGTAGCGGGGGGGCCGGGGAGCAGTTCTTC.

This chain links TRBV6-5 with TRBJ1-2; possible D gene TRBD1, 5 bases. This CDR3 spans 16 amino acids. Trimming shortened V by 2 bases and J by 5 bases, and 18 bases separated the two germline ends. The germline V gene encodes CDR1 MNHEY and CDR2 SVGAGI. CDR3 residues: CASSYGRGLGGYGYTF. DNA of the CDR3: TGTGCCAGCAGTTACGGGAGGGGTCTGGGGGGTTATGGCTACACCTTC.

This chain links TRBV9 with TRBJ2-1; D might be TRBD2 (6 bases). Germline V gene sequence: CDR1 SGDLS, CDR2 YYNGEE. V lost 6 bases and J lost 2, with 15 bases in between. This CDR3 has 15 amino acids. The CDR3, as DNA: TGTGCCAGCAACCCCCGCGGGGCCACCTACAATGAGCAGTTCTTC. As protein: CASNPRGATYNEQFF.